This TCR beta chain was retrieved from a study of blood T cell repertoires in COVID-19. Study overall: There were acute and convalescent COVID-19 samples, and they came from the United States, Italy and Spain. Sources were T cells, B-cell-depleted T cells, or PBMCs; the material itself was cDNA or gDNA.

The CDR3 is 14 residues long. Germline V gene data show CDR1 as SGHAT and CDR2 as FQNNGV. Authors' processing steps: Estimation of nucleated cell counts relied on the amplification of reference gene primers. The data were produced by immunoSEQ multiplex PCR, yet TCRdb's version contains in-frame clones alone and is incomplete. The DNA gave D and trimming, while V, J and clone size come from that table. The sample yields 150,000 to 200,000 clones, about 85% seen once. This receptor was taken from a man between 60 and 75 years old with acute or convalescent COVID-19. Material for sequencing was peripheral blood. V is TRBV11-2 and J is TRBJ2-1; D may be TRBD2 (7 bases). As DNA, the CDR3 is TGTGCGACCCTAAGGGGGGGGCTTGGCAATGAGCAGTTCTTC. Translation gives CATLRGGLGNEQFF.